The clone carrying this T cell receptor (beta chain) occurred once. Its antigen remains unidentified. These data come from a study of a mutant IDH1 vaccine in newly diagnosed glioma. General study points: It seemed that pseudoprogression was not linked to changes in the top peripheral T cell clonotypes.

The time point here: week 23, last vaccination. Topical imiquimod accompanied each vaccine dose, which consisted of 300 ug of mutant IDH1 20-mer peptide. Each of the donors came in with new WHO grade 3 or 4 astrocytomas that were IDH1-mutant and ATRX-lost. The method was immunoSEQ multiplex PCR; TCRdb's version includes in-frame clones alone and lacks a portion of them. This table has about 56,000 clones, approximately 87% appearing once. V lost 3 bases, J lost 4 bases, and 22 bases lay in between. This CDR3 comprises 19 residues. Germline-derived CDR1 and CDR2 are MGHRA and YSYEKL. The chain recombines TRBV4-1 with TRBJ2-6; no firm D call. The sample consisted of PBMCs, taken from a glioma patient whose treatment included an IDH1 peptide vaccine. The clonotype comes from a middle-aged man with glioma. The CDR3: CASSHPTGYGGWGANVLTF. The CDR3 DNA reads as TGCGCCAGCAGCCACCCGACCGGTTATGGTGGTTGGGGGGCCAACGTCCTGACTTTC.